This is a list of T cell receptor beta chains from one sample in a study of blood T cells in healthy people across ages. MiXCR, run by TCRdb on the 5' RACE reads, gives a single entry per CDR3 protein. Counted here are roughly 1,000,000 distinct CDR3 sequences, roughly a quarter occurring once; the ten biggest clones make up about 0.8%. The sample was also reused in another study, on T cells of mothers and their children.

Sequencing was performed on blood. The receptors stem from a girl under 10 years old in good health. The CDR3 runs from the conserved cysteine through the conserved F or W. A D gene is named only where the DNA matches it firmly. Only part of the rows carry a size: once, few, many, or a class if the clone is expanded.

j_call clone_size v_call d_call cdr3_nt cdr3_aa
TRBJ1-4 . TRBV4-3 . TGCGCCAGCAGCCCGGACGGCACAACTAATGAAAAACTGTTTTTT CASSPDGTTNEKLFF
TRBJ1-4 few TRBV7-2 . TGTGCCAGCAGCTTAGGGGCTGTTGCAGAGGAAAAACTGTTTTTT CASSLGAVAEEKLFF
TRBJ2-2 . TRBV6-5 . TGTGCCAGCAGACGGGGAACTGTAACCACCGGGGAGCTGTTTTTT CASRRGTVTTGELFF
TRBJ2-7 many TRBV4-3 . TGCGCCAGCAGCCAAGGGAGAAGCGAGCAGTACTTC CASSQGRSEQYF
TRBJ2-5 . TRBV28 . TGTGCCAGCAGTGGGCAAGGGCGGTTTAGGCGAGAGACCCAGTACTTC CASSGQGRFRRETQYF
TRBJ2-1 . TRBV29-1 TRBD1 TGCAGCGTCAGAGGGGGCAGCGTCAATGAGCAGTTCTTC CSVRGGSVNEQFF
TRBJ2-7 . TRBV28 . TGTGCCAGCAGTCCAACACCTAGGGCAATCTACGAGCAGTACTTC CASSPTPRAIYEQYF
TRBJ1-2 few TRBV2 . TGTGCCAGCAGTGAAGCTGGAGCCTACTATGGCTACACCTTC CASSEAGAYYGYTF
TRBJ2-5 . TRBV5-6 . TGTGCCAGCAGCTTGGTTCTAGCCAGAGAGACCCAGTACTTC CASSLVLARETQYF
TRBJ2-4 . TRBV5-8 . TGTGCCAGCAGCTCGTTTCGGGTCGAAAACATTCAGTACTTC CASSSFRVENIQYF
TRBJ2-2 few TRBV21-1 . TGTGCCAGCAGCAAACCTGAAGGGGGGGCCGGGGAGCTGTTTTTT CASSKPEGGAGELFF
TRBJ2-5 few TRBV18 . TGTGCCAGCTCACCTATGCAAGAGACCCAGTACTTC CASSPMQETQYF
TRBJ1-1 . TRBV2 TRBD1 TGTGCCAGCAGTGACGACAGGGGATTGGGTACTGAAGCTTTCTTT CASSDDRGLGTEAFF
TRBJ1-6 . TRBV12-3/TRBV12-4 TRBD1 TGTGCCAGCAGTACGGGACAGAATAATTCACCCCTCCACTTT CASSTGQNNSPLHF
TRBJ2-1 few TRBV9 TRBD2 TGTGCCAGCAGCGTATGGGATAGCGGGGTCAATGAGCAGTTCTTC CASSVWDSGVNEQFF
TRBJ2-1 . TRBV9 TRBD2 TGTGCCAGCAGCGCTGGGACTACCGGGCTCTCCTACAATGAGCAGTTCTTC CASSAGTTGLSYNEQFF
TRBJ2-7 . TRBV4-1 . TGCGCCAGCAGCCAAGAGAGTAGCCTATACGAGCAGTACTTC CASSQESSLYEQYF
TRBJ1-2 few TRBV3-1 . TGTGCCAGCAGCCAGCTACTGAACTATGGCTACACCTTC CASSQLLNYGYTF
TRBJ1-3 few TRBV9 . TGTGCCAGCAGCCCCAGATCCAGGGAACGCACCATATATTTT CASSPRSRERTIYF
TRBJ2-3 few TRBV29-1 . TGCAGCGTGCGGACCATCTACACAGATACGCAGTATTTT CSVRTIYTDTQYF
TRBJ2-2 few TRBV20-1 . TGCAGTGCTAGAGGCCGGCGCACCGGGGAGCTGTTTTTT CSARGRRTGELFF
TRBJ2-1 . TRBV7-2 . TGTGCCAGCAGCTTAGAAGCCTTACTAAATGAGCAGTTCTTC CASSLEALLNEQFF